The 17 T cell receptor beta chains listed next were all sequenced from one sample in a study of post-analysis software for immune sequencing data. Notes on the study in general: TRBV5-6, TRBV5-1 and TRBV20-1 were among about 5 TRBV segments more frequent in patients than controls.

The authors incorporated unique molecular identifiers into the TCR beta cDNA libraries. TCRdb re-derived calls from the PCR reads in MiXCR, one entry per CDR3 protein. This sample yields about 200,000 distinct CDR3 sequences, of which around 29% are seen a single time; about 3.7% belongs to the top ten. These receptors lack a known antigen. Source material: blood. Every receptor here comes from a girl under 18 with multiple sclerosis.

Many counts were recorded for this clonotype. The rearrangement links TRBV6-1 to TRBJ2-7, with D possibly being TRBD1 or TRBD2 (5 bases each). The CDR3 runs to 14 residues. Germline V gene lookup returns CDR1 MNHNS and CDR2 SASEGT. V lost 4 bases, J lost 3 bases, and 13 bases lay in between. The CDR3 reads CASSVGTEGYEQYF. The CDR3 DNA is TGTGCCAGCAGTGTAGGGACCGAGGGCTACGAGCAGTACTTC.

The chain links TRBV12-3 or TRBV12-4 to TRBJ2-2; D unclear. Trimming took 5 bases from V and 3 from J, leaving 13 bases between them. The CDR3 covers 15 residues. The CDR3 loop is CASSAQIYYTGELFF. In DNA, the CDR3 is TGTGCCAGCAGTGCACAGATTTACTACACCGGGGAGCTGTTTTTT.

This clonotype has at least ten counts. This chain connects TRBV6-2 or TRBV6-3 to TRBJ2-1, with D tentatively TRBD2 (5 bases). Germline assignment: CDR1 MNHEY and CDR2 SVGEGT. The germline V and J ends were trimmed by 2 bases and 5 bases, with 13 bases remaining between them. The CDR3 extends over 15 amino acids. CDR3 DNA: TGTGCCAGCAGTTACGCTGGGAGTCGGAACAATGAGCAGTTCTTC. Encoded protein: CASSYAGSRNNEQFF.

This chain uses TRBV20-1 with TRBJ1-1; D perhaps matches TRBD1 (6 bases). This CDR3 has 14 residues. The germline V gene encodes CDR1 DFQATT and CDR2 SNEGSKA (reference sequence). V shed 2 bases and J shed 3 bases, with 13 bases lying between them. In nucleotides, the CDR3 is TGCAGTGCTAGATTCGAGACAGGTTACACTGAAGCTTTCTTT. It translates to CSARFETGYTEAFF.

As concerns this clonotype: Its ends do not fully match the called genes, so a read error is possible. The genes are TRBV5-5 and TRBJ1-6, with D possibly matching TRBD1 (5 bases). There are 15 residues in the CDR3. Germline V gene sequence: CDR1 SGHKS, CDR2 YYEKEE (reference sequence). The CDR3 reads CASSPIPGFDSPRHF. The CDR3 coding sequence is TGTGCCAGCAGCCCAATTCCAGGGTTTGATTCACCCCGCCACTTT.

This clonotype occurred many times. The CDR3 loop reads CASSLGQQTNYGYTF. The CDR3 DNA is TGCGCCAGCAGCCTCGGACAACAGACCAATTATGGCTACACCTTC. The chain is built from TRBV5-1 and TRBJ1-2; tentatively, D is TRBD1 (5 bases). Trimming pared 4 bases from V and 5 bases from J, leaving 18 bases between. CDR1 is SGHRS and CDR2 is YFSETQ in the germline V gene. This CDR3 is built from 15 residues.

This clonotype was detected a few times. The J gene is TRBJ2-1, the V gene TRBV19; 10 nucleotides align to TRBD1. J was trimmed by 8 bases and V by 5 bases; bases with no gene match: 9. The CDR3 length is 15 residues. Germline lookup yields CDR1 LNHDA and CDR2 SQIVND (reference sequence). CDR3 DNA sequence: TGTGCCAGTAGTGCCCGGGGACAGGGGAGCGATGAGCAGTTCTTC. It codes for CASSARGQGSDEQFF.

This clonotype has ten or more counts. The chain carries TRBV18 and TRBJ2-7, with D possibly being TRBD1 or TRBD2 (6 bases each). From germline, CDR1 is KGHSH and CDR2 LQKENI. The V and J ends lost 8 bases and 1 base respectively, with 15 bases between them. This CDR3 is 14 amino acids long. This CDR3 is CASAGVGGSYEQYF. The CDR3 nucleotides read TGTGCCAGCGCAGGGGTGGGAGGTTCCTACGAGCAGTACTTC.

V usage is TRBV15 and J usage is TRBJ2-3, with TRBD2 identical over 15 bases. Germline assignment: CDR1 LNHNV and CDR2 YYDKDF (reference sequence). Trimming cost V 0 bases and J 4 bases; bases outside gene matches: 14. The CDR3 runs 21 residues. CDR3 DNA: TGTGCCACCAGCAGAGACCCGGGGGCGCCAGGGACTAGCGGGAGGTCAGATACGCAGTATTTT. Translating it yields CATSRDPGAPGTSGRSDTQYF.

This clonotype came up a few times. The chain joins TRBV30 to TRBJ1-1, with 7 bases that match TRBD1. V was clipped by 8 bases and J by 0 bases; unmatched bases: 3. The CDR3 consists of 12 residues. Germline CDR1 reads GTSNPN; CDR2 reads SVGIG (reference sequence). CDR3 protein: CAGTVLNTEAFF. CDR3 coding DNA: TGTGCCGGGACAGTCCTGAACACTGAAGCTTTCTTT.

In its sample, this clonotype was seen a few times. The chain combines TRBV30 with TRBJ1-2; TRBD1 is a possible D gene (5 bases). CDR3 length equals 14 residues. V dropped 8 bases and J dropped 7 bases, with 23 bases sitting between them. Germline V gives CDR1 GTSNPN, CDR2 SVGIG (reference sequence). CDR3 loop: CAPRDPNIRCGYTF. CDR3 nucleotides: TGTGCCCCTCGGGACCCTAACATTCGGTGTGGCTACACCTTC.

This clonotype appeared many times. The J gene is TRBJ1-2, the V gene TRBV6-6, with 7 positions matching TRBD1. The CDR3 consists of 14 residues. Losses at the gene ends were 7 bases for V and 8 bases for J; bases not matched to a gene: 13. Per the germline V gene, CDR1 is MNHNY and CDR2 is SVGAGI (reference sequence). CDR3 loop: CASNPTGPRDGYTF. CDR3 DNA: TGTGCCAGCAATCCGACAGGGCCAAGGGACGGCTACACCTTC.

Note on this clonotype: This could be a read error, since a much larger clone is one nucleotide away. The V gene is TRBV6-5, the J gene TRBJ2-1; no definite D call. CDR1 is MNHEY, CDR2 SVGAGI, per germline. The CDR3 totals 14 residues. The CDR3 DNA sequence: TGTGCCAGCAGCGACTCCCCCGTGAGCAATGGGCAGTTCTTC. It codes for CASSDSPVSNGQFF.

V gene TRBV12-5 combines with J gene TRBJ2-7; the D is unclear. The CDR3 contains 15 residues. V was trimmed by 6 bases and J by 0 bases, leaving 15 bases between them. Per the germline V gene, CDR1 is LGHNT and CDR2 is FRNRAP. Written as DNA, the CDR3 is TGTGCTAGTGGGGTTGTTAGGGCCGGCTCCTACGAGCAGTACTTC. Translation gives CASGVVRAGSYEQYF. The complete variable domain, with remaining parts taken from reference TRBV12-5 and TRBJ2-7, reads DARVTQTPRHKVTEMGQEVTMRCQPILGHNTVFWYRQTMMQGLELLAYFRNRAPLDDSGMPKDRFSAEMPDATLATLKIQPSEPRDSAVYFCASGVVRAGSYEQYFGPGTRLTVT.

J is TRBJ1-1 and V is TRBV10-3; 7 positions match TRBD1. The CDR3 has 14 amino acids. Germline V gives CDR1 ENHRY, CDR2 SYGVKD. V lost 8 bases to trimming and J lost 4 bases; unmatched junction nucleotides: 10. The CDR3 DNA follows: TGTGCCATCGCCCCACAGGGGCCACTCACTGAAGCTTTCTTT. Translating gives CAIAPQGPLTEAFF.

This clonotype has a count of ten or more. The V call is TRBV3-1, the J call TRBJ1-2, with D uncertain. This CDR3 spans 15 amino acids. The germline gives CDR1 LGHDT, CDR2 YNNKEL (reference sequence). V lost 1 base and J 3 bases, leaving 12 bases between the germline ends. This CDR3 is CASSQASQADYGYTF. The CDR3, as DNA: TGTGCCAGCAGCCAAGCCTCGCAGGCGGACTATGGCTACACCTTC.

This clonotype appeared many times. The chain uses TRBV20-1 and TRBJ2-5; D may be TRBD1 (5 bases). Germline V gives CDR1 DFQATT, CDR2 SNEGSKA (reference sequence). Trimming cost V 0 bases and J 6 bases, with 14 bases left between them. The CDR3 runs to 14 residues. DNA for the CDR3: TGCAGTGCTAGAGAGTCCGGTCAGGGTCAGACCCAGTACTTC. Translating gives CSARESGQGQTQYF.